Each of the 2 T cell receptor beta chains below was sequenced from the same sample in a study of blood T cells in healthy people across ages. The use of a sample-barcoded 5' primer and a J-beta primer mix characterized a second PCR of about 7 to 12 cycles. Each CDR3 protein gets one entry after TCRdb re-called the 5' RACE reads with MiXCR. The data hold 600,000 to 850,000 distinct CDR3 sequences, with 40% to 45% observed a single time. The sample comprised blood. The receptors shown here come from a woman aged 55-70 years in good health.

The rearrangement joins TRBV29-1 to TRBJ1-1, with D hard to call. This CDR3 spans 11 amino acids. Germline CDR1 and CDR2: SQVTM and ANQGSEA. V lost 0 bases and J 6 bases, leaving 5 bases between the germline ends. CDR3 nucleotide sequence: TGCAGCGTTGAAGATGGGGCTGAAGCTTTCTTT. It specifies CSVEDGAEAFF.

This clonotype occurred a few times. The chain is built from TRBV14 and TRBJ2-1, with D perhaps TRBD2 (5 bases). V lost 2 bases, J lost 7 bases, and 18 bases lay in between. The CDR3 runs 16 residues. Germline V lookup: CDR1 SGHDN, CDR2 FVKESK. The CDR3 DNA reads as TGTGCCAGCAGCCAAACTAGTCCTACTTTCGTGAATGAGCAGTTCTTC. Protein: CASSQTSPTFVNEQFF.